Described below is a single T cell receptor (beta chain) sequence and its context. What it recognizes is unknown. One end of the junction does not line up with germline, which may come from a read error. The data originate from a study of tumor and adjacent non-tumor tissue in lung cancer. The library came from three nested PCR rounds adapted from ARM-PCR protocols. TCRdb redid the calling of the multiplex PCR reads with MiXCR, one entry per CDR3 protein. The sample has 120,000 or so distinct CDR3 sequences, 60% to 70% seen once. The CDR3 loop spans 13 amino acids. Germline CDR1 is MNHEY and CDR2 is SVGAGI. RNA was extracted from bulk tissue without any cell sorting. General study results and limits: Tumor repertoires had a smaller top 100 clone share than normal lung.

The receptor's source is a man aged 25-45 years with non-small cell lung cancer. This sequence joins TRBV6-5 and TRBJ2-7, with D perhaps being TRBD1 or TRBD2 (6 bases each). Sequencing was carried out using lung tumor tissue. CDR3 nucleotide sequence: TGTGCCGGCAGTTGGGGGGCAACCTACGAGCAGTATTTC. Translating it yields CAGSWGATYEQYF.